A selection of T cell receptor beta chains follows, all from one sample in a study of T cells in Graves' hyperthyroidism and ophthalmopathy. TCRdb re-called the multiplex PCR reads through MiXCR, storing one row per CDR3 protein. The sample lists hundreds of thousands of distinct CDR3 sequences, 35% to 45% occurring once. Specimen: blood. These receptors all come from a man between 18 and 29 years old with Graves' hyperthyroidism. The CDR3 runs from the conserved cysteine through the conserved F or W. A D gene is named only where the DNA matches it firmly. The size field is filled for only some rows; it gives once, few, many or a size class.

j_call v_call clone_size d_call cdr3_aa cdr3_nt
TRBJ1-1 TRBV5-6 few - CASSLAWGDTEAFF TGTGCCAGCAGCTTGGCGTGGGGCGACACTGAAGCTTTCTTT
TRBJ2-7 TRBV20-1 few - CSARDEAGNRNEQYF TGCAGTGCTAGAGATGAGGCAGGGAATCGAAACGAGCAGTACTTC
TRBJ1-6 TRBV5-5 - - CASSFLAVSYNSPLHF TGTGCCAGCAGCTTCTTGGCGGTCTCCTATAATTCACCCCTCCACTTT
TRBJ1-2 TRBV6-5 - TRBD1 CASSYRDRPQGYTF TGTGCCAGCAGTTACCGGGACAGACCCCAAGGCTACACCTTC
TRBJ1-1 TRBV29-1 many TRBD1 CSVHGQDSNTEAFF TGCAGCGTCCATGGACAGGATTCGAACACTGAAGCTTTCTTT
TRBJ2-5 TRBV19 - - CASSRGAAWEETQYF TGTGCCAGTAGTAGAGGGGCCGCCTGGGAAGAGACCCAGTACTTC
TRBJ2-2 TRBV19 few - CASSPSSSTGELFF TGTGCCAGTTCCCCTAGCTCCTCCACCGGGGAGCTGTTTTTT
TRBJ2-7 TRBV7-9 - - CASSSTGGGRYEQYF TGTGCCAGCAGCTCAACAGGGGGCGGGAGGTACGAGCAGTACTTC
TRBJ2-7 TRBV5-4 few - CASSLRGIIGEQYF TGTGCCAGCAGCTTAAGGGGCATTATCGGCGAGCAGTACTTC
TRBJ2-7 TRBV7-9 few - CASSPRQGGSSYEQYF TGTGCCAGCAGCCCAAGGCAGGGAGGCTCCTCCTACGAGCAGTACTTC
TRBJ2-5 TRBV7-9 - - CASSSIGTETQYF TGTGCCAGCAGCTCCATCGGGACGGAGACCCAGTACTTC
TRBJ1-5 TRBV24-1 many - CATSEGASYQPQHF TGTGCCACCAGTGAGGGGGCCTCCTATCAGCCCCAGCATTTT
TRBJ2-2 TRBV30 - TRBD1 CAWSRGPGELFF TGTGCCTGGAGCAGGGGGCCCGGGGAGCTGTTTTTT
TRBJ1-3 TRBV11-3 few - CASSYRQHPGNTIYF TGTGCCAGCAGCTATCGACAGCATCCTGGAAACACCATATATTTT
TRBJ2-7 TRBV7-9 - - CASSLVGPGRAYEQYF TGTGCCAGCAGCTTAGTGGGGCCAGGGAGAGCCTACGAGCAGTACTTC
TRBJ2-7 TRBV7-9 many - CASSLGPGAYEQYF TGTGCCAGCAGCTTAGGCCCAGGGGCCTACGAGCAGTACTTC
TRBJ1-2 TRBV29-1 many TRBD1 CSVEIRDRVGIGYTF TGCAGCGTTGAAATTAGGGACAGGGTGGGCATTGGCTACACCTTC
TRBJ1-1 TRBV12-3/TRBV12-4 - - CASSDLENVNTEAFF TGTGCCAGCAGTGACCTTGAGAACGTGAACACTGAAGCTTTCTTT
TRBJ1-5 TRBV10-3 - - CAIAEGDSNQPQHF TGTGCCATCGCCGAGGGGGATAGCAATCAGCCCCAGCATTTT
TRBJ1-1 TRBV29-1 many - CSTRDTEAFF TGCAGCACCCGGGACACTGAAGCTTTCTTT
TRBJ1-1 TRBV10-3 - - CAISEMGQPSAEAFF TGTGCCATCAGTGAGATGGGACAACCGAGCGCTGAAGCTTTCTTT
TRBJ2-5 TRBV3-1 - TRBD1 CASSRGTGSSGQYF TGTGCCAGCAGCCGAGGGACAGGGTCCAGTGGCCAGTACTTC
TRBJ2-7 TRBV25-1 many TRBD2 CASRLAGSYEQYF TGTGCCAGCAGACTAGCGGGATCCTACGAGCAGTACTTC
TRBJ2-5 TRBV2 many - CASQELVGTQYF TGTGCCTCTCAGGAGTTGGTGGGGACCCAGTACTTC
TRBJ1-3 TRBV20-1 - - CRRAGLFTAGNTIYF TGCAGGCGGGCCGGGCTATTCACTGCTGGAAACACCATATATTTT
TRBJ2-2 TRBV7-2 - - CASSFSAETLFTGELFF TGTGCCAGCAGCTTTTCCGCCGAGACTCTATTCACCGGGGAGCTGTTTTTT
TRBJ1-6 TRBV9 few TRBD1 CASSTTGVYGSPLHF TGTGCCAGCAGCACGACAGGGGTATACGGTTCACCCCTCCACTTT
TRBJ1-1 TRBV2 - TRBD1 CASSVGTGTNTEAFF TGTGCCAGCAGCGTTGGGACAGGGACGAACACTGAAGCTTTCTTT
TRBJ2-2 TRBV20-1 - - CSARDREGNTGELFF TGCAGTGCTAGAGATCGAGAGGGCAACACCGGGGAGCTGTTTTTT
TRBJ1-5 TRBV2 many - CASSDINSNQPQHF TGTGCCAGCAGTGACATTAATAGCAATCAGCCCCAGCATTTT
TRBJ2-7 TRBV10-3 - TRBD1 CAISEKGTGGYSYEQYF TGTGCCATCAGTGAGAAAGGGACAGGGGGCTACTCCTACGAGCAGTACTTC
TRBJ2-7 TRBV7-2 many TRBD2 CASSPPRAGGVKQYF TGTGCCAGCAGCCCACCTCGAGCGGGAGGTGTGAAGCAGTACTTC
TRBJ1-2 TRBV29-1 many - CSVENPEGYGYTF TGCAGCGTTGAAAACCCGGAGGGCTATGGCTACACCTTC
TRBJ2-6 TRBV29-1 - - CSVSWVDGTEAF TGCAGCGTTTCCTGGGTTGATGGCACTGAAGCTTTC
TRBJ2-7 TRBV10-3 - TRBD1 CAISDTGVNEQYF TGTGCCATCAGTGATACAGGGGTCAACGAGCAGTACTTC
TRBJ1-5 TRBV2 - TRBD1 CASSTGTGLDQPQHF TGTGCCAGCAGCACCGGGACAGGGCTCGACCAGCCCCAGCATTTT
TRBJ2-7 TRBV9 - TRBD2 CASSVEGTSDYYEQYF TGTGCCAGCAGCGTAGAGGGGACTAGCGATTACTACGAGCAGTACTTC
TRBJ1-2 TRBV2 few TRBD1 CASSPDRGLHGYTF TGTGCCAGCAGCCCGGACAGGGGGCTACATGGCTACACCTTC
TRBJ1-5 TRBV24-1 - TRBD1 CATSDGTGDQPQHF TGTGCCACCAGTGATGGGACAGGGGATCAGCCCCAGCATTTT
TRBJ2-5 TRBV20-1 many - CSPWGEETQYF TGCAGCCCCTGGGGGGAAGAGACCCAGTACTTC
TRBJ1-2 TRBV6-5 few - CASSYLGAYGYTF TGTGCCAGCAGTTACTTGGGTGCCTATGGCTACACCTTC
TRBJ2-6 TRBV7-3 - TRBD1 CASSPSDRGPLLLGANVLTF TGTGCCAGCAGCCCCTCGGACAGGGGGCCCCTTTTGCTAGGGGCCAACGTCCTGACTTTC
TRBJ1-1 TRBV10-3 many - CAISESDGRGEEAFF TGTGCCATCAGTGAGTCGGACGGCAGGGGCGAAGAAGCTTTCTTT
TRBJ2-4 TRBV29-1 - TRBD1 CSVSLGTAAKNIQYF TGCAGCGTTTCTCTAGGGACAGCGGCCAAAAACATTCAGTACTTC
TRBJ1-1 TRBV2 many TRBD1 CASGRGQQLLNTEAFF TGTGCCAGCGGTAGGGGACAGCAATTATTGAACACTGAAGCTTTCTTT
TRBJ2-7 TRBV10-3 - TRBD1 CAISDGTGGGEQYF TGTGCCATCAGTGACGGGACAGGGGGCGGCGAGCAGTACTTC
TRBJ1-2 TRBV9 many - CASSVFGGNYGYTF TGTGCCAGCAGCGTCTTCGGGGGGAACTATGGCTACACCTTC
TRBJ1-2 TRBV9 - - CASSQVVAGIGSYGYTF TGTGCCAGCAGCCAAGTTGTCGCAGGGATCGGAAGCTATGGCTACACCTTC
TRBJ2-7 TRBV10-3 - - CASVGVGVEQYF TGTGCCAGCGTAGGAGTGGGAGTCGAGCAGTACTTC
TRBJ1-1 TRBV4-1 - - CASSQDGTGNPLEAFF TGCGCCAGCAGCCAAGATGGGACGGGCAACCCCCTTGAAGCTTTCTTT
TRBJ1-1 TRBV10-3 many TRBD1 CAIRGQPNTEAFF TGTGCCATCAGGGGACAGCCAAACACTGAAGCTTTCTTT